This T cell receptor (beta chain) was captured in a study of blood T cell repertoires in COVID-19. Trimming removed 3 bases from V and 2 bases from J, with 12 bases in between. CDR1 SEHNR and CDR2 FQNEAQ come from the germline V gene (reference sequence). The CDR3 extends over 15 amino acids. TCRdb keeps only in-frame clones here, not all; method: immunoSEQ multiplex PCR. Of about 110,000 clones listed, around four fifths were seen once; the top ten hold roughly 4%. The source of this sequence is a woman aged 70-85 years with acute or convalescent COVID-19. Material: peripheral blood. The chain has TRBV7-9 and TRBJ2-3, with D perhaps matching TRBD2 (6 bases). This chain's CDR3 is CASSFQRTTTDTQYF. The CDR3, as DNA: TGTGCCAGCAGCTTCCAGAGGACTACCACAGATACGCAGTATTTT.